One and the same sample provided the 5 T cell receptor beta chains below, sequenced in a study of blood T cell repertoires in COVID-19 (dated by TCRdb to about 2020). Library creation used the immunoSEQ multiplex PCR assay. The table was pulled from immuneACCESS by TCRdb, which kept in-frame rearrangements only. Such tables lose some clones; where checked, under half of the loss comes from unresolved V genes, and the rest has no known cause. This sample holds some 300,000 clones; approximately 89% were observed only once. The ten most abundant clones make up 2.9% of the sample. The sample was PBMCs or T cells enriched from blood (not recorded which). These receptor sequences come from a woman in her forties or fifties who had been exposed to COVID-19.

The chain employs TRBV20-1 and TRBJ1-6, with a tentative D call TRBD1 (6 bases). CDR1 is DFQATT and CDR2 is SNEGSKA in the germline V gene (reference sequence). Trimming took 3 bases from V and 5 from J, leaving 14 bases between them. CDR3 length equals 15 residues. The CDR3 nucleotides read TGCAGTGCTAGTTGGGGGGGCAGCGATAATTCACCCCTCCACTTT. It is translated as CSASWGGSDNSPLHF.

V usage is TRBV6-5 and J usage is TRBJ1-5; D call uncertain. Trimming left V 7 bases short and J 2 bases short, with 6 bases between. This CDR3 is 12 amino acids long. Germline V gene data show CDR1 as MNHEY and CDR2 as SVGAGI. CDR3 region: CASKIGNQPQHF. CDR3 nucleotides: TGTGCCAGCAAAATAGGCAATCAGCCCCAGCATTTT.

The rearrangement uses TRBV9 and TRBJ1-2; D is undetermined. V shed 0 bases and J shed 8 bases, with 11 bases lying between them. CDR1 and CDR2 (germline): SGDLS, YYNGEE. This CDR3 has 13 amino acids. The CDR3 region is CASSVELFRGYTF. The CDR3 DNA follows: TGTGCCAGCAGCGTAGAACTCTTTCGCGGCTACACCTTC.

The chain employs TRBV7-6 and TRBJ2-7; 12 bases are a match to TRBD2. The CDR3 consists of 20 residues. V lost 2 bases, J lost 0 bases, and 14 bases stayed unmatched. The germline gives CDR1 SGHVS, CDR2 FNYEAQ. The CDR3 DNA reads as TGTGCCAGCAGCTTAATCTCCCCCCTGACTAGCGGGGGACACTCCTACGAGCAGTACTTC. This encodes CASSLISPLTSGGHSYEQYF.

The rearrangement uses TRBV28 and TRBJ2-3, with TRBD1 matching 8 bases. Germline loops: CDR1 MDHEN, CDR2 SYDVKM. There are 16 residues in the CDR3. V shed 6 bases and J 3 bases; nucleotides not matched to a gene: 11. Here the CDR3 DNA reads TGTGCCAGCAGCACGCTACGGACAGGGACGACAGATACGCAGTATTTT. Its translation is CASSTLRTGTTDTQYF.